These 17 T cell receptor beta chains were sequenced from one sample in a study of blood T cell repertoires in COVID-19. Assay: immunoSEQ multiplex PCR; the TCRdb copy retains only in-frame clones and omits some. This table has some 140,000 clones, roughly 83% appearing once. Specimen: peripheral blood. Every receptor here comes from a woman aged 55-75 years with acute or convalescent COVID-19.

In the case of this clone: A much bigger clone sits one base away, suggesting this may be a read error. The CDR3 protein is CVSSRRGSWGYTF. Written as DNA, the CDR3 is TGTGTCAGCAGCCGACGAGGGTCTTGGGGCTACACCTTC. V gene TRBV14 combines with J gene TRBJ1-2; no clear D. Germline values: CDR1 SGHDN, CDR2 FVKESK. CDR3 size: 13 residues.

The chain is built from TRBV19 and TRBJ2-7; TRBD1 matches 9 bases. Per the germline V gene, CDR1 is LNHDA and CDR2 is SQIVND (reference sequence). The CDR3 extends over 15 amino acids. Germline trimming cut 5 bases from V and 3 bases from J; bases unmatched to any gene: 8. The chain's CDR3 is CASSPWDREDYEQYF. CDR3 bases: TGTGCCAGTAGTCCCTGGGACAGGGAGGACTACGAGCAGTACTTC.

J is TRBJ2-7 and V is TRBV5-4, with a weak D call TRBD2 (6 bases). CDR1 and CDR2 (germline): SGHNT, YYREEE (reference sequence). The CDR3 has 13 amino acids. V gave up 4 bases and J gave up 5 bases, with 13 bases separating them. Here the CDR3 reads CASSRDSLNEQYV. The CDR3 bases are TGTGCCAGCAGCCGGGACTCTTTAAACGAGCAGTACGTC.

The chain couples TRBV7-9 to TRBJ2-2; D remains ambiguous. This CDR3 is 15 amino acids long. Germline loops: CDR1 SEHNR, CDR2 FQNEAQ (reference sequence). The V end was cut by 5 bases, the J end by 5 bases, with 15 bases between. The CDR3 region has the DNA TGTGCCAGCAGCGCCCAGTTTACCCCGACCGGGGAGCTGTTTTTT. It encodes CASSAQFTPTGELFF.

This rearrangement joins TRBV5-1 to TRBJ2-5, with D perhaps TRBD1 (6 bases). The CDR3 totals 15 residues. V lost 2 bases and J 1 base, leaving 12 bases between the germline ends. Germline lookup yields CDR1 SGHRS and CDR2 YFSETQ. The CDR3 here is CASSLGGTTQETQYF. Written as DNA, the CDR3 is TGCGCCAGCAGCTTAGGGGGTACGACCCAAGAGACCCAGTACTTC.

The V gene is TRBV27, the J gene TRBJ1-2; 7 nucleotides line up with TRBD1. Germline V lookup: CDR1 MNHEY, CDR2 SMNVEV (reference sequence). J lost 6 bases, V lost 8 bases, and 9 bases had no gene match. The CDR3 is made up of 13 amino acids. The CDR3 reads CASRATGVDGYTF. CDR3 DNA sequence: TGTGCCAGCCGAGCCACAGGGGTGGATGGCTACACCTTC.

This rearrangement joins TRBV29-1 to TRBJ1-5; TRBD1 matches 9 bases. V trimming: 4 bases; J trimming: 7 bases; junction bases outside the gene matches: 5. The CDR3 contains 13 residues. Germline-derived CDR1 and CDR2 are SQVTM and ANQGSEA. CDR3 in DNA: TGCAGCGTTGTACCAGGACAGGGGCAGCCCCAGCATTTT. It specifies CSVVPGQGQPQHF.

The V call is TRBV30, the J call TRBJ1-2; 9 bases agree with TRBD1. This CDR3 spans 12 amino acids. Germline V gene data show CDR1 as GTSNPN and CDR2 as SVGIG (reference sequence). After removal of 8 bases from V and 6 bases from J, the junction contained 7 bases not matched to a gene. CDR3 in amino acids: CAEDRGVDGYTF. In DNA, the CDR3 is TGTGCCGAGGACAGGGGAGTGGATGGCTACACCTTC.

The chain has TRBV5-1 and TRBJ1-2, with 11 bases aligning to TRBD1. Germline trimming cut 2 bases from V and 4 bases from J; bases unmatched to any gene: 7. Per the germline V gene, CDR1 is SGHRS and CDR2 is YFSETQ. The CDR3 is 16 residues long. The CDR3 nucleotides read TGCGCCAGCAGCTTCGGACAGGGGGCGCCGATCTATGGCTACACCTTC. It yields the protein CASSFGQGAPIYGYTF.

The chain uses TRBV15 and TRBJ2-7, with D tentatively TRBD1 (5 bases). Germline lookup yields CDR1 LNHNV and CDR2 YYDKDF (reference sequence). The CDR3 has 13 residues. The germline V and J ends were trimmed by 3 bases and 4 bases, with 10 bases remaining between them. The CDR3 loop reads CATSSENRYEQYF. The CDR3 DNA is TGTGCCACCAGCAGCGAAAACAGGTACGAGCAGTACTTC.

The CDR3, as DNA: TGCGCCAGCGGAGCCCCAGGGGCGGGCACCGGGGAGCTGTTTTTT. Translating gives CASGAPGAGTGELFF. The chain carries TRBV10-1 and TRBJ2-2, with D possibly matching TRBD1 (6 bases). The CDR3 contains 15 residues. Trimming left V 8 bases short and J 4 bases short, with 17 bases between. Looked up from germline, CDR1 is WNHNN and CDR2 is SYGVQD (reference sequence).

This clone appeared a single time. This chain links TRBV7-7 with TRBJ2-1; TRBD2 matches at 8 bases. Germline assignment: CDR1 SSHAT and CDR2 FNYEAQ (reference sequence). The J segment lost 0 bases and the V segment lost 5 bases, leaving 12 bases of the junction unmatched. This CDR3 has 18 residues. The CDR3 spells CASSPRPGGLSSYNEQFF. The DNA for the CDR3 is TGTGCCAGCAGCCCACGCCCGGGGGGGTTGAGCTCCTACAATGAGCAGTTCTTC.

The chain has TRBV6-5 and TRBJ1-2; D is perhaps TRBD1 (5 bases). CDR3 size: 12 residues. The germline V gene has CDR1 MNHEY and CDR2 SVGAGI. The V end was cut by 10 bases, the J end by 0 bases, with 9 bases between. The CDR3 nucleotides are TGTGCCACCAGACAGACTAACTATGGCTACACCTTC. This sequence encodes CATRQTNYGYTF.

The chain carries TRBV4-1 and TRBJ2-7; D uncertain. The CDR3 is 15 amino acids. CDR1 is MGHRA and CDR2 is YSYEKL in the germline V gene. The ends were cut back, 2 bases at V and 2 bases at J, with 13 bases in the middle. The DNA for the CDR3 is TGCGCCAGCAGCCAATATTCAGACTCTACCTACGAGCAGTACGTC. The encoded protein is CASSQYSDSTYEQYV.

The chain joins TRBV6-5 to TRBJ2-2; TRBD2 is a possible D gene (5 bases). Germline V gene lookup returns CDR1 MNHEY and CDR2 SVGAGI. Between the trimmed V and J ends, which lost 6 bases and 7 bases, there was a span of 12 bases. The CDR3 covers 13 residues. CDR3 bases: TGTGCCAGCAGCTCTAGCTGGGTCGGGGAGCTGTTTTTT. It translates to CASSSSWVGELFF.

This clone showed up just once. The chain carries TRBV5-1 and TRBJ2-7; D might be TRBD2 (7 bases). Trimming shortened V by 0 bases and J by 1 base, and 14 bases separated the two germline ends. CDR1 is SGHRS, CDR2 YFSETQ, per germline. The CDR3 sequence is 16 residues long. CDR3 sequence: CASSLEAGALSYEQYF. The DNA for the CDR3 is TGCGCCAGCAGCTTGGAGGCGGGGGCCTTGTCCTACGAGCAGTACTTC.

The V call is TRBV6-5, the J call TRBJ2-3, with TRBD1 matching over 8 bases. This CDR3 is 15 amino acids long. Germline V gene sequence: CDR1 MNHEY, CDR2 SVGAGI. V lost 7 bases and J lost 3; bases outside the gene matches: 9. The CDR3 region has the DNA TGTGCCAGCACCTCGGACAGGGTCGGGACAGATACGCAGTATTTT. This translates into CASTSDRVGTDTQYF.